A single sample is the source of the 3 T cell receptor beta chains below, sequenced in a study of beta chain features in type 1 diabetes. Expressed TCRB transcripts were sequenced after all isolated RNA was converted to cDNA. Repertoires were generated with immunoSEQ multiplex PCR, while TCRdb's copy carries only in-frame clones and drops some. The table shows around 340,000 clones, with roughly a fifth occurring only once. The specimen was naive CD4+ T cells from blood. These receptor sequences come from a young woman in good health.

A few counts support this clone. This chain links TRBV5-1 with TRBJ2-3; 8 bases line up with TRBD1. The V gene's germline CDR1 is SGHRS and CDR2 YFSETQ. Losses at the gene ends were 6 bases for V and 1 base for J; bases not matched to a gene: 7. This CDR3 region has 15 residues. CDR3 amino acids: CASTQGTGGTDTQYF. The CDR3 DNA is TGCGCCAGCACCCAGGGGACAGGTGGCACAGATACGCAGTATTTT.

The rearrangement joins TRBV19 to TRBJ2-5, with D maybe TRBD1 (6 bases). The germline V gene encodes CDR1 LNHDA and CDR2 SQIVND (reference sequence). Between the trimmed V and J ends, which lost 3 bases and 5 bases, there was a span of 7 bases. The CDR3 consists of 12 residues. The CDR3 coding sequence is TGTGCCAGTAGTATTCAGGGGGAGACCCAGTACTTC. It translates to CASSIQGETQYF. The full variable domain, completed using reference TRBV19 and TRBJ2-5, is DGGITQSPKYLFRKEGQNVTLSCEQNLNHDAMYWYRQDPGQGLRLIYYSQIVNDFQKGDIAEGYSVSREKKESFPLTVTSAQKNPTAFYLCASSIQGETQYFGPGTRLLVL.

J is TRBJ1-1 and V is TRBV9; 8 nucleotides agree with TRBD1. The CDR3 has 14 residues. The V segment lost 2 bases and the J segment 0 bases; nucleotides outside the gene matches: 0. Germline CDR1 reads SGDLS; CDR2 reads YYNGEE. This CDR3 reads CASSVTGVNTEAFF. The DNA of the CDR3 is TGTGCCAGCAGCGTGACAGGGGTGAACACTGAAGCTTTCTTT.